These T cell receptor beta chains were read from a single sample in a study of shared T cell receptors in the human thymus. Some clones are missing from TCRdb's copy, which holds only in-frame ones; the method was immunoSEQ multiplex PCR. The data show about 710,000 clones, around 87% seen once. The sample was also reused in another study, on human thymus T cells.

The material sequenced was thymocytes. These receptors were obtained from a boy under three years old with a congenital heart defect. Each CDR3 is given with its conserved first and last residue. The order of the fields is clone size, J gene, D gene, V gene, CDR3 DNA, CDR3 protein. D genes are given only for firm matches. Where a row states a size, it is once, few, many or the class of an expanded clone; other rows omit it.

clone_size: -; j_call: TRBJ1-1; d_call: TRBD1; v_call: TRBV28; cdr3_nt: TGTGCCAGCAGTGTACTGAGTTCCGGGACAGGGGGGAACACTGAAGCTTTCTTT; cdr3_aa: CASSVLSSGTGGNTEAFF
clone_size: -; j_call: TRBJ1-4; d_call: -; v_call: TRBV5-1; cdr3_nt: TGCGCCAGCAGCCGGGCCAGGGATGGGGAAAAACTGTTTTTT; cdr3_aa: CASSRARDGEKLFF
clone_size: -; j_call: TRBJ2-2; d_call: -; v_call: TRBV2; cdr3_nt: TGTGCCAGCATGGGGGGAAACACCGGGGAGCTGTTTTTT; cdr3_aa: CASMGGNTGELFF
clone_size: -; j_call: TRBJ2-5; d_call: -; v_call: TRBV4-2; cdr3_nt: TGTGCCAGCAGCTTTTCTGAGGGGGGGGAGACCCAGTACTTC; cdr3_aa: CASSFSEGGETQYF
clone_size: -; j_call: TRBJ2-3; d_call: TRBD1; v_call: TRBV6-5; cdr3_nt: TGTGCCAGCAGCACAGGGACAGGGGGAGATACGCAGTATTTT; cdr3_aa: CASSTGTGGDTQYF
clone_size: -; j_call: TRBJ2-1; d_call: -; v_call: TRBV5-4; cdr3_nt: TGTGCCAGCAGCTTGACAGGGTGGGGTTCCTACAATGAGCAGTTCTTC; cdr3_aa: CASSLTGWGSYNEQFF
clone_size: -; j_call: TRBJ2-1; d_call: -; v_call: TRBV4-1; cdr3_nt: TGCGCCAGCAGCCCCCAGGGTCGTCTCTACAATGAGCAGTTCTTC; cdr3_aa: CASSPQGRLYNEQFF
clone_size: -; j_call: TRBJ1-5; d_call: -; v_call: TRBV5-6; cdr3_nt: TGTGCCAGCAGCTCACACCACAGGGTCGATAGCAATCAGCCCCAGCATTTT; cdr3_aa: CASSSHHRVDSNQPQHF
clone_size: -; j_call: TRBJ2-2; d_call: -; v_call: TRBV9; cdr3_nt: TGTGCCAGCAGCGTTGGCAACCTGAACACCGGGGAGCTGTTTTTT; cdr3_aa: CASSVGNLNTGELFF
clone_size: -; j_call: TRBJ2-5; d_call: -; v_call: TRBV5-4; cdr3_nt: TGTGCCAGCAGCTTGGACTTTAGGCTAGAGGGTTCAGAGACCCAGTACTTC; cdr3_aa: CASSLDFRLEGSETQYF
clone_size: -; j_call: TRBJ1-1; d_call: TRBD1; v_call: TRBV5-4; cdr3_nt: TGTGCCAGCAGCACAGGGGGCACTGAAGCTTTCTTT; cdr3_aa: CASSTGGTEAFF
clone_size: -; j_call: TRBJ2-7; d_call: TRBD1; v_call: TRBV7-6; cdr3_nt: TGTGCCAGCAGCTTAGCGTTGTCGGGACAGGGGTCCTACGAGCAGTACTTC; cdr3_aa: CASSLALSGQGSYEQYF
clone_size: -; j_call: TRBJ2-2; d_call: -; v_call: TRBV6-1; cdr3_nt: TGTGCCACCATTAGACACCTCCCCCGGGAGCTGTTTTTT; cdr3_aa: CATIRHLPRELFF
clone_size: -; j_call: TRBJ2-1; d_call: TRBD2; v_call: TRBV5-1; cdr3_nt: TGCGCCAGCAGCCCAGGGACTAGCGGGGGGGCTGCGTACAATGAGCAGTTCTTC; cdr3_aa: CASSPGTSGGAAYNEQFF
clone_size: -; j_call: TRBJ2-7; d_call: -; v_call: TRBV13; cdr3_nt: TGTGCCAGCAGCTTAGGCGGGGTTCCCTCCTACGAGCAGTACTTC; cdr3_aa: CASSLGGVPSYEQYF
clone_size: -; j_call: TRBJ2-1; d_call: -; v_call: TRBV4-1; cdr3_nt: TGCGCCAGCAGCCAAGACAGGGGCCCTTACAATGAGCAGTTCTTC; cdr3_aa: CASSQDRGPYNEQFF
clone_size: -; j_call: TRBJ1-6; d_call: -; v_call: TRBV7-2; cdr3_nt: TGTGCCAGCAGCCCGAGGAGCTCCTATAATTCACCCCTCCACTTT; cdr3_aa: CASSPRSSYNSPLHF
clone_size: -; j_call: TRBJ2-1; d_call: -; v_call: TRBV18; cdr3_nt: TGTGCCAGCTCAAGACTGCTACCCCATCATGAGCAGTTCTTC; cdr3_aa: CASSRLLPHHEQFF
clone_size: -; j_call: TRBJ1-5; d_call: -; v_call: TRBV27; cdr3_nt: TGTGCCAGCAGTTTAGAGGGTGTTCGCAATCAGCCCCAGCATTTT; cdr3_aa: CASSLEGVRNQPQHF
clone_size: -; j_call: TRBJ2-7; d_call: -; v_call: TRBV14; cdr3_nt: TGTGCCAGCAGCCAAGTTAAGTGCTCGACAATCGAGCAGTACTTC; cdr3_aa: CASSQVKCSTIEQYF
clone_size: -; j_call: TRBJ1-2; d_call: -; v_call: TRBV29-1; cdr3_nt: TGCAGCGTTGCCACAGGTCAAAACTATGGCTACACCTTC; cdr3_aa: CSVATGQNYGYTF
clone_size: -; j_call: TRBJ1-1; d_call: -; v_call: TRBV28; cdr3_nt: TGTGCCAGCAGTTTTATCCGCGACATCGAAGGGAACACTGAAGCTTTCTTT; cdr3_aa: CASSFIRDIEGNTEAFF
clone_size: -; j_call: TRBJ1-1; d_call: -; v_call: TRBV5-1; cdr3_nt: TGCGCCAGCAGCGAGCTACAGGGCAGGAACACTGAAGCTTTCTTT; cdr3_aa: CASSELQGRNTEAFF
clone_size: once; j_call: TRBJ1-2; d_call: TRBD1; v_call: TRBV18; cdr3_nt: TGTGCCAGCTCACCGGGACAGGGGGTCGATGGCTACACCTTC; cdr3_aa: CASSPGQGVDGYTF
clone_size: -; j_call: TRBJ2-7; d_call: -; v_call: TRBV28; cdr3_nt: TGTGCCAGCAGTCCCAGACAGGAGATCTACGAGCAGTACTTC; cdr3_aa: CASSPRQEIYEQYF
clone_size: few; j_call: TRBJ1-2; d_call: -; v_call: TRBV2; cdr3_nt: TGTGCCAGCAGTGCACCAGGGGCTCACTATGGCTACACCTTC; cdr3_aa: CASSAPGAHYGYTF
clone_size: -; j_call: TRBJ1-1; d_call: -; v_call: TRBV28; cdr3_nt: TGTGCCAGCAGCTCCACGGCGGGGGCTTTCTTT; cdr3_aa: CASSSTAGAFF
clone_size: -; j_call: TRBJ2-1; d_call: TRBD2; v_call: TRBV25-1; cdr3_nt: TGTGCCAGCAGTGAATCCGGGGGGGGGTTAGGTGAGCAGTTCTTC; cdr3_aa: CASSESGGGLGEQFF
clone_size: -; j_call: TRBJ1-2; d_call: TRBD1; v_call: TRBV6-5; cdr3_nt: TGTGCCAGCAGTTCCCACCGGGACAGGGAGTATGGCTACACCTTC; cdr3_aa: CASSSHRDREYGYTF
clone_size: -; j_call: TRBJ2-3; d_call: TRBD2; v_call: TRBV19; cdr3_nt: TGTGCCAGTAGTAATGCCCCGCGACTAGCCGTGATGAGCCCAGATACGCAGTATTTT; cdr3_aa: CASSNAPRLAVMSPDTQYF
clone_size: -; j_call: TRBJ2-2; d_call: -; v_call: TRBV25-1; cdr3_nt: TGTGCCAGCAGTGCTGGACTCAGCACCGGGGAGCTGTTTTTT; cdr3_aa: CASSAGLSTGELFF
clone_size: once; j_call: TRBJ2-4; d_call: -; v_call: TRBV25-1; cdr3_nt: TGTGCCAGCAGCACCGACAGGCGAGAAGCCAAAAACATTCAGTACTTC; cdr3_aa: CASSTDRREAKNIQYF
clone_size: -; j_call: TRBJ1-4; d_call: TRBD1; v_call: TRBV15; cdr3_nt: TGTGCCACCAGCAGAGTAATGCAGGGGGCAGGTGAACCATATAATGAAAAACTGTTTTTT; cdr3_aa: CATSRVMQGAGEPYNEKLFF
clone_size: few; j_call: TRBJ2-7; d_call: -; v_call: TRBV6-1; cdr3_nt: TGTGCCAGCAGTGAAGACAGGGCGGAGTACTACGAGCAGTACTTC; cdr3_aa: CASSEDRAEYYEQYF
clone_size: -; j_call: TRBJ2-7; d_call: -; v_call: TRBV11-3; cdr3_nt: TGTGCCAGCAGCTCCCCGACAGAACCCGAGCAGTACTTC; cdr3_aa: CASSSPTEPEQYF
clone_size: -; j_call: TRBJ2-7; d_call: TRBD1; v_call: TRBV27; cdr3_nt: TGTGCCAGCACTTCTAGGGACAGGGTCCACGAGCAGTACTTC; cdr3_aa: CASTSRDRVHEQYF
clone_size: few; j_call: TRBJ1-2; d_call: TRBD1; v_call: TRBV14; cdr3_nt: TGTGCCAGCAGCCAAGGAAGGACAGGGGCGCTCTATGGCTACACCTTC; cdr3_aa: CASSQGRTGALYGYTF
clone_size: -; j_call: TRBJ2-7; d_call: TRBD1; v_call: TRBV28; cdr3_nt: TGTGCCAGCAGTGCGCGACGGGACAGCTCCTACGAGCAGTACTTC; cdr3_aa: CASSARRDSSYEQYF
clone_size: -; j_call: TRBJ1-5; d_call: -; v_call: TRBV19; cdr3_nt: TGTGCCAGTACCACGGGGGGGCCTAGCAATCAGCCCCAGCATTTT; cdr3_aa: CASTTGGPSNQPQHF
clone_size: -; j_call: TRBJ1-3; d_call: -; v_call: TRBV14; cdr3_nt: TGTGCCAGCAGCCAAGTCGGGTCAGGAAACACCATATATTTT; cdr3_aa: CASSQVGSGNTIYF
clone_size: -; j_call: TRBJ1-2; d_call: -; v_call: TRBV30; cdr3_nt: TGTGCCTGGGGGTGGCGCGAACGAGGCGCTGGCTACACCTTC; cdr3_aa: CAWGWRERGAGYTF
clone_size: -; j_call: TRBJ2-7; d_call: -; v_call: TRBV4-3; cdr3_nt: TGCGCCAGCAGCCAAGAAGGGGAATACGAGCAGTACTTC; cdr3_aa: CASSQEGEYEQYF
clone_size: -; j_call: TRBJ1-1; d_call: TRBD1; v_call: TRBV28; cdr3_nt: TGTGCCAGCAGTTACAGGGGTCTGAACACTGAAGCTTTCTTT; cdr3_aa: CASSYRGLNTEAFF
clone_size: -; j_call: TRBJ2-1; d_call: TRBD2; v_call: TRBV4-3; cdr3_nt: TGCGCCAGCAGCCAGGTTCCCATTAGCGGGGGGGTAAATGAGCAGTTCTTC; cdr3_aa: CASSQVPISGGVNEQFF
clone_size: -; j_call: TRBJ2-7; d_call: -; v_call: TRBV4-3; cdr3_nt: TGCGCCAGCAGCCAAGATCGGGAGAGCGACGAGCAGTACTTC; cdr3_aa: CASSQDRESDEQYF
clone_size: -; j_call: TRBJ2-7; d_call: TRBD1; v_call: TRBV5-6; cdr3_nt: TGTGCCAGCAGCGCAGGGGGCAAGGACTCCTACGAGCAGTACTTC; cdr3_aa: CASSAGGKDSYEQYF
clone_size: -; j_call: TRBJ2-7; d_call: TRBD2; v_call: TRBV5-6; cdr3_nt: TGTGCCAGCAGCTTCATCCAGCGGGGGTCCTACGAGCAGTACTTC; cdr3_aa: CASSFIQRGSYEQYF
clone_size: -; j_call: TRBJ2-5; d_call: TRBD2; v_call: TRBV4-3; cdr3_nt: TGCGCCAGCAGCCAAGACACTAGCGGGGGGCACCAAGAGACCCAGTACTTC; cdr3_aa: CASSQDTSGGHQETQYF
clone_size: -; j_call: TRBJ1-5; d_call: -; v_call: TRBV6-5; cdr3_nt: TGTGCCAGCAGTTTGGCGGGGGTAGGGCCCCAGCATTTT; cdr3_aa: CASSLAGVGPQHF
clone_size: -; j_call: TRBJ2-5; d_call: -; v_call: TRBV28; cdr3_nt: TGTGCCACCATCGCCGAGAAAAAAGGGGTGGGGGAGACCCAGTACTTC; cdr3_aa: CATIAEKKGVGETQYF
clone_size: -; j_call: TRBJ1-2; d_call: TRBD1; v_call: TRBV5-1; cdr3_nt: TGCGCCAGCAGCTTGGCCCCAGGGGGAGGAGGCTATGGCTACACCTTC; cdr3_aa: CASSLAPGGGGYGYTF
clone_size: -; j_call: TRBJ1-5; d_call: -; v_call: TRBV13; cdr3_nt: TGTGCCAGCAGCTTAGGCGGGGGATGGCAGCCCCAGCATTTT; cdr3_aa: CASSLGGGWQPQHF